This TCR beta chain was sequenced for a study of identical twins' blood T cells. The CDR3 spans 16 residues. The germline CDR1 and CDR2 sequences are SGHRS and YFSETQ. Unmatched junction bases numbered 8, after V lost 2 bases and J lost 4 bases. This clonotype was seen more than once but under ten times. What it binds is unknown. Whole-study findings and limits: V gene usage reportedly matched far better within twin pairs than unrelated donors. Each donor's most abundant TCRbeta clonotypes shared more CDR3 sequences with her twin than unrelated donors.

MiXCR was run by TCRdb on the 5' RACE reads, yielding one entry per CDR3 protein. The sample has roughly 340,000 distinct CDR3 sequences; about 28% are singletons. Six healthy women, forming three identical twin pairs, donated samples. The sample comprised PBMCs. The V and J genes are TRBV5-1 and TRBJ2-2; TRBD2 matches at 7 bases. This clonotype originated in a woman aged 18-55 years in good health. The CDR3 loop is CASSLRLAELTGELFF. CDR3 DNA sequence: TGCGCCAGCAGCTTAAGGCTAGCGGAGCTCACCGGGGAGCTGTTTTTT.